This T cell receptor (beta chain) was found in a study of T-cell reconstitution after alpha-beta-depleted transplantation in children. In germline, CDR1 is MNHEY, CDR2 SMNVEV (reference sequence). CDR3 length equals 18 residues. The V end lost 1 base, the J end lost 4 bases, and 20 bases lay between the germline ends. Preparing the TCRbeta library involved the use of unique molecular identifiers. TCRdb independently ran MiXCR on the PCR reads; one entry per CDR3 protein. The sample has just under 550,000 distinct CDR3 sequences; roughly 18% are singletons. The chain couples TRBV27 to TRBJ2-1; TRBD1 is a possible D gene (7 bases). Material: PBMCs from the stem cell graft donor, obtained from the stem cell graft. This clonotype was sampled from a human donor who donated a stem cell graft to a child with acute lymphoblastic leukemia. Here the CDR3 DNA reads TGTGCCAGCAGTTTATGGGCCCAGGGGGGCGACCGTTACAATGAGCAGTTCTTC. Its translation is CASSLWAQGGDRYNEQFF.